This T cell receptor beta chain appears in the sequencing data of a study of blood T cell repertoires in COVID-19. Study-level background: T cells, B-cell-depleted T cells, or PBMCs provided the cDNA or gDNA that served as material.

The protocol was immunoSEQ multiplex PCR, while the TCRdb copy is restricted to in-frame clones and leaves out a portion. The sample lists nearly 250,000 clones, approximately 84% occurring once. The CDR3 contains 14 residues. Germline CDR1 reads MNHEY; CDR2 reads SVGEGT. Unmatched junction bases numbered 4, after V lost 4 bases and J lost 2 bases. The chain combines TRBV6-2 or TRBV6-3 with TRBJ2-7; 8 bases align to TRBD2. The sequence was obtained from an elderly woman with acute or convalescent COVID-19. Sequencing was carried out using peripheral blood. The CDR3 here is CASSSTGGTYEQYF. CDR3 DNA sequence: TGTGCCAGCAGTTCGACGGGGGGGACCTACGAGCAGTACTTC.